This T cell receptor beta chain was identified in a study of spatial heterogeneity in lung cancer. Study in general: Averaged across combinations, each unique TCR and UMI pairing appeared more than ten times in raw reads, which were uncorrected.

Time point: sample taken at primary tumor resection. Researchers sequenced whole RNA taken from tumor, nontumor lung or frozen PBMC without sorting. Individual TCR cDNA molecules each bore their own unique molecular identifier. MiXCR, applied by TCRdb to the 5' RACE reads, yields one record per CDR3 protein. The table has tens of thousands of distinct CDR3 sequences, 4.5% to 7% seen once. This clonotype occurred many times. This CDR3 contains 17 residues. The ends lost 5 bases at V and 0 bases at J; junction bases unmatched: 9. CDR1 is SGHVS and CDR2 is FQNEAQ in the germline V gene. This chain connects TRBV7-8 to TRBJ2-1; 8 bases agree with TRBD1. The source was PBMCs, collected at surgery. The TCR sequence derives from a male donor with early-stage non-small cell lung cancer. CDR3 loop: CASSIGTGYSSYNEQFF. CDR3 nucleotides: TGTGCCAGCAGCATTGGGACAGGCTACAGCTCCTACAATGAGCAGTTCTTC.